This T cell receptor (beta chain) was captured in a study of tumor-infiltrating lymphocytes in oesophageal squamous cell carcinoma. TCRdb reprocessed the PCR reads via MiXCR and lists one record per CDR3 protein. The sample consists of about 24,000 distinct CDR3 sequences, roughly 35% of them appearing once. The CDR3 consists of 14 residues. Worth noting for this clonotype: Relative to the germline gene, one junction end is altered; a read error may explain this.

The specimen sequenced was esophageal tumor tissue. This sequence was found in a male donor with esophageal squamous cell carcinoma. The chain is built from TRBV5-3 and TRBJ2-4; 7 bases are shared with TRBD1. TRBV5-3 is filed as an ORF, its function uncertain. The CDR3 nucleotides read TGTGCCAGCAGCTTTCGAGGGGGCCGGAGTGAGCAGTACTTC. Residues: CASSFRGGRSEQYF.